One and the same sample provided the 10 T cell receptor beta chains below, sequenced in a study of cytomegalovirus exposure and HLA in healthy donors. PCR used 60 Vbeta primers and 13 Jbeta primers. TCRdb's table, derived via immunoSEQ multiplex PCR, lists solely in-frame clones and lacks some. The table shows 110,000 to 150,000 clones, with around 75% occurring only once. The specimen was PBMCs. The receptor set was obtained from a woman aged 25 to 39 in good health and CMV-seronegative.

The chain employs TRBV10-3 and TRBJ2-3; 8 nucleotides line up with TRBD2. V gave up 2 bases and J gave up 4 bases; unmatched junction bases: 14. This CDR3 comprises 18 residues. The V gene's germline CDR1 is ENHRY and CDR2 SYGVKD. For the CDR3, the DNA is TGTGCCATCAGTGAGACTGTTGGGCGGGGGGACCCCCCAGATACGCAGTATTTT. This codes for CAISETVGRGDPPDTQYF.

The chain uses TRBV28 and TRBJ1-4, with a possible D match to TRBD1 (5 bases). The germline V and J ends were trimmed by 6 bases and 5 bases, with 16 bases remaining between them. The length of the CDR3 is 15 residues. The germline V gene has CDR1 MDHEN and CDR2 SYDVKM. CDR3 DNA: TGTGCCAGCAGCCCTGGGGCGGGGAGGAATGAAAAACTGTTTTTT. Residues: CASSPGAGRNEKLFF.

The gene calls are TRBV14 and TRBJ2-3, with D perhaps TRBD1 (5 bases). The CDR3 contains 17 residues. The germline CDR1 and CDR2 sequences are SGHDN and FVKESK. Deletions cut 1 base from V and 1 base from J, with 15 bases between. CDR3 amino acids: CASSQVPQGGRTDTQYF. Written as DNA, the CDR3 is TGTGCCAGCAGCCAAGTGCCGCAGGGTGGTCGCACAGATACGCAGTATTTT.

This chain links TRBV19 with TRBJ1-3; 8 bases are shared with TRBD1. V shed 5 bases and J 0 bases; nucleotides not matched to a gene: 3. The CDR3 has 15 amino acids. Germline-derived CDR1 and CDR2 are LNHDA and SQIVND (reference sequence). The CDR3 region has the DNA TGTGCCAGTAGTCGACAGGGGAGCTCTGGAAACACCATATATTTT. Translating gives CASSRQGSSGNTIYF.

The chain employs TRBV18 and TRBJ2-1, with D maybe TRBD1 (5 bases). CDR3 size: 17 residues. The ends were cut back, 1 base at V and 0 bases at J, with 13 bases in the middle. Per germline, CDR1 KGHSH and CDR2 LQKENI. DNA of the CDR3: TGTGCCAGCTCACCACGTGAAATACAGGACTCCTACAATGAGCAGTTCTTC. The encoded protein is CASSPREIQDSYNEQFF.

This clone was observed a few times. V is TRBV10-3 and J is TRBJ2-2; 9 positions agree with TRBD1. CDR3 size: 17 residues. Germline trimming cut 0 bases from V and 1 base from J; bases unmatched to any gene: 3. Germline CDR1 is ENHRY and CDR2 is SYGVKD. The DNA for the CDR3 is TGTGCCATCAGTGAGTCGGCGGGACAGGGGAACACCGGGGAGCTGTTTTTT. Protein product: CAISESAGQGNTGELFF.

The chain employs TRBV7-9 and TRBJ2-5; TRBD2 agrees at 7 bases. This CDR3 is 11 amino acids long. In germline, CDR1 is SEHNR, CDR2 FQNEAQ (reference sequence). V was clipped by 5 bases and J by 11 bases; unmatched bases: 5. The CDR3 DNA is TGTGCCAGCAGCGGGGGGGAGCCGCAGTACTTC. Translation: CASSGGEPQYF.

The chain carries TRBV28 and TRBJ1-4; D is uncertain. The germline V gene has CDR1 MDHEN and CDR2 SYDVKM. This CDR3 comprises 14 residues. Trimming removed 2 bases from V and 10 bases from J, with 14 bases in between. This chain's CDR3 is CASSLTTQQAKLFF. DNA for the CDR3: TGTGCCAGCAGTTTAACGACTCAGCAAGCAAAACTGTTTTTT.

V and J are TRBV9 and TRBJ2-1; no reliable D call. The CDR3 totals 13 residues. Looked up from germline, CDR1 is SGDLS and CDR2 is YYNGEE. The V end was cut by 0 bases, the J end by 12 bases, with 13 bases between. CDR3 protein: CASSVGALASQFF. CDR3 DNA: TGTGCCAGCAGCGTAGGGGCACTCGCCTCGCAGTTCTTC.

The V gene is TRBV10-3, the J gene TRBJ1-6; D possibly corresponds to TRBD1 (6 bases). CDR3 length: 12 residues. V lost 5 bases, J lost 7 bases, and 6 bases lay in between. Germline-derived CDR1 and CDR2 are ENHRY and SYGVKD. CDR3 nucleotide sequence: TGTGCCATCAGTACAGGGAATTCACCCCTCCACTTT. Amino acid sequence: CAISTGNSPLHF.